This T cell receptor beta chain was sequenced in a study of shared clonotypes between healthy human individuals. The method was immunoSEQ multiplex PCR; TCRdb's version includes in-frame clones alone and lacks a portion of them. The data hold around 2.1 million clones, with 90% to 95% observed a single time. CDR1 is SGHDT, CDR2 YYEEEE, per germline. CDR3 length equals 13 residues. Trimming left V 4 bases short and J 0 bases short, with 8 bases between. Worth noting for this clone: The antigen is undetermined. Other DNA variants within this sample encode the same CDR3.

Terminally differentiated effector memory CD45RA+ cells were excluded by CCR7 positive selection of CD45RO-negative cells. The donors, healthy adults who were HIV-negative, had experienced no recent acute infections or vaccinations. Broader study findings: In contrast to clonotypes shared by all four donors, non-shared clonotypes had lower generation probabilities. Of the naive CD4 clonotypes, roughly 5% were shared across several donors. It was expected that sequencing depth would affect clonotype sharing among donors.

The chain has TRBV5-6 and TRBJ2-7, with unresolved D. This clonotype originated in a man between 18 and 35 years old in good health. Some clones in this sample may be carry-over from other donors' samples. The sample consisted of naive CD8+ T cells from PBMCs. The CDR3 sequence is CASSLISSYEQYF. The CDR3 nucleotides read TGTGCCAGCAGCCTTATTAGCTCCTACGAGCAGTACTTC.